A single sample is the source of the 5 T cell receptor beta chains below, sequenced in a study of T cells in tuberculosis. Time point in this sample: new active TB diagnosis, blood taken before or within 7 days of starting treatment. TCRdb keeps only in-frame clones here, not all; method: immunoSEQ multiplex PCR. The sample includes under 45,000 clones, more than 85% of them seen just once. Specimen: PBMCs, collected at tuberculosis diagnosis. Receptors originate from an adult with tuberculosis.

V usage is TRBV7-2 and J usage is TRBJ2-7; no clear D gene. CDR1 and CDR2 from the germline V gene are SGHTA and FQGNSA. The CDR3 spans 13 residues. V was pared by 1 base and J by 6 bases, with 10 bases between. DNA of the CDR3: TGTGCCAGCAGCTTAGTTGCGAATGGCGAGCAGTACTTC. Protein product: CASSLVANGEQYF.

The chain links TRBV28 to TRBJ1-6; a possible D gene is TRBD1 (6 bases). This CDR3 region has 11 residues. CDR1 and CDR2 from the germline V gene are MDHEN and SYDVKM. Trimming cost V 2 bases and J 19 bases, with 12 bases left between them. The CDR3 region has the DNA TGTGCCAGCAGTTTAAGGGACACGGAACACTTT. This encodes CASSLRDTEHF.

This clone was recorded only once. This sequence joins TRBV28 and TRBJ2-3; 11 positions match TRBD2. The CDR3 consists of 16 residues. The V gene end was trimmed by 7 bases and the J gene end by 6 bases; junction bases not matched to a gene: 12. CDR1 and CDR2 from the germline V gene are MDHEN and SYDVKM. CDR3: CASNLGSGGAGDTQYF. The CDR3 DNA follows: TGTGCCAGCAATCTTGGTAGCGGGGGGGCGGGGGATACGCAGTATTTT.

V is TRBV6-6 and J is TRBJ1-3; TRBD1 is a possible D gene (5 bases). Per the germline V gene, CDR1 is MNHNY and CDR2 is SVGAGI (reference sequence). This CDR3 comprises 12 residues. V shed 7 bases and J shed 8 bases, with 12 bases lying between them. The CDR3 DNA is TGTGCCAGCACAGGGTCCGGGTACACCATATATTTT. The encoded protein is CASTGSGYTIYF.

The CDR3 region has the DNA TGTGCCAGCATCCTAGGGGAGGGGTGGTACGAGCAGTACTTC. Its translation is CASILGEGWYEQYF. The V gene is TRBV2, the J gene TRBJ2-7; TRBD2 matches 7 bases. In germline, CDR1 is SNHLY, CDR2 FYNNEI. Trimming at V came to 7 bases and at J to 4 bases, leaving 10 bases not matched to a gene. This CDR3 is built from 14 residues.